The sample holds a few counts of the clone carrying this T cell receptor (beta chain). Antigen: not known. This CDR3 region has 10 residues. Trimming cost V 4 bases and J 4 bases, with 4 bases left between them. CDR1 and CDR2 from the germline V gene are SQVTM and ANQGSEA. Documented treatment: oral pan-JAK inhibitor, 5-10 mg twice daily. Both CD4+ and CD8+ T cells were separated by sorting PBMCs. cDNA serving as the sequencing template came from extracted, reverse transcribed RNA. Only in-frame clones appear in the TCRdb table, and some are missing; sequencing was by immunoSEQ multiplex PCR. The repertoire has 130,000 to 150,000 clones, roughly four fifths of them found once; the top ten carry more than 20%. The data belong to a study of CD8+ T cells in alopecia areata. Points from the study as a whole: Relative to normal scalp, lesional scalp, especially alopecia totalis/universalis, showed higher clonality. Tofacitinib produced a significant decrease in scalp clonality and in expanded CD8+ clones among the top 100.

The genes are TRBV29-1 and TRBJ1-1; D not certain. The TCR comes from a human donor with alopecia areata. This specimen consisted of CD8+ T cells sorted from blood, obtained at week 4, from a patient treated with tofacitinib. CDR3 coding DNA: TGCAGCGTTGGGGTCACTGAAGCTTTCTTT. This gives the protein CSVGVTEAFF.